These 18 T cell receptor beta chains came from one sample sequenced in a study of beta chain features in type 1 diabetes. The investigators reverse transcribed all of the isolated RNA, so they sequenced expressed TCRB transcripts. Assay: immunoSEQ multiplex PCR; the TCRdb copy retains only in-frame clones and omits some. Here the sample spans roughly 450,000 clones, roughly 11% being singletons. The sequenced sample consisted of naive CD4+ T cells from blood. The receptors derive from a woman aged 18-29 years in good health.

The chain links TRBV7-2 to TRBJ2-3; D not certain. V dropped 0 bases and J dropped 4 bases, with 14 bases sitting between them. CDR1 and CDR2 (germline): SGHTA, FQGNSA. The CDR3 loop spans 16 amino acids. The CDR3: CASSLAGSRISDTQYF. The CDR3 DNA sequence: TGTGCCAGCAGCTTAGCGGGTAGCCGTATATCAGATACGCAGTATTTT.

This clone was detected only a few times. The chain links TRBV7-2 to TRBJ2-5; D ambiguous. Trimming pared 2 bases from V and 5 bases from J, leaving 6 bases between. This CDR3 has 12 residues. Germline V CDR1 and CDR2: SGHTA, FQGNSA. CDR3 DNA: TGTGCCAGCAGCTTAAAATCGGAGACCCAGTACTTC. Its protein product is CASSLKSETQYF.

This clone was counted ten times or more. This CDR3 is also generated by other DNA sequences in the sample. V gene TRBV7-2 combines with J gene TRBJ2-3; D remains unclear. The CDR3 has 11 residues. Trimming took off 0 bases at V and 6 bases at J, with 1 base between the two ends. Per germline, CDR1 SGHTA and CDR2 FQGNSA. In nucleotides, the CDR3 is TGTGCCAGCAGCTTAGCCGATACGCAGTATTTT. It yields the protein CASSLADTQYF.

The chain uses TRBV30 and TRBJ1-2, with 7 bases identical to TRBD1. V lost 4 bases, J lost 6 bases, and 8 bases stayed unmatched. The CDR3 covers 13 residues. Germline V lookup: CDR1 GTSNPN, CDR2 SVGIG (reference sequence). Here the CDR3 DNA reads TGTGCCTGGATTACAGGGGAGGTAAATGGCTACACCTTC. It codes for CAWITGEVNGYTF.

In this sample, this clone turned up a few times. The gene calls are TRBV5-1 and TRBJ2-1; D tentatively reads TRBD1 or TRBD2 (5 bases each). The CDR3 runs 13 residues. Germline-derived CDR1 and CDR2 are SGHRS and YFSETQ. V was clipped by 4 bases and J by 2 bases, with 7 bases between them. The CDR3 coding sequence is TGCGCCAGCAGCGGGACCACCTACAATGAGCAGTTCTTC. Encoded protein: CASSGTTYNEQFF.

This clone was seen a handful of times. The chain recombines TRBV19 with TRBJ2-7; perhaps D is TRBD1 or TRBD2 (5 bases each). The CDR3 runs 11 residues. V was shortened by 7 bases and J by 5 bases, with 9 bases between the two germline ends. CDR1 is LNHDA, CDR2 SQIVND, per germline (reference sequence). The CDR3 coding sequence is TGTGCCAGTAATAGGGACCACGAGCAGTACGTC. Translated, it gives CASNRDHEQYV.

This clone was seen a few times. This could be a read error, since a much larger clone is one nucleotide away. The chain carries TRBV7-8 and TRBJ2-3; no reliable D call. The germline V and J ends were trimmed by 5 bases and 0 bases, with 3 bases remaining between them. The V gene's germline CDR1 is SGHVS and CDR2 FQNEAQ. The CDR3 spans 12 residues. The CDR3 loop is CASSRSTDTQYF. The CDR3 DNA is TGTGCCAGCAGCCGTAGCACAGATACGCAGTATTTT.

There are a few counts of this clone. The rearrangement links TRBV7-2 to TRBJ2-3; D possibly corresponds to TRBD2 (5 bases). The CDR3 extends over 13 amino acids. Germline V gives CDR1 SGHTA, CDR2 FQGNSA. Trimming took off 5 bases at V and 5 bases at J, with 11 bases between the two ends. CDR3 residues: CASSPSRGDTQYF. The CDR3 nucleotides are TGTGCCAGCAGCCCCTCCCGGGGAGATACGCAGTATTTT.

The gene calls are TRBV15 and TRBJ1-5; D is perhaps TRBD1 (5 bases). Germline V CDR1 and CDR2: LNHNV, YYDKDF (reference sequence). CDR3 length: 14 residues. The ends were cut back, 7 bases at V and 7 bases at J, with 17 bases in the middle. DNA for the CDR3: TGTGCCACCATCACGGGCAGGGAGGGGCAGCCCCAGCATTTT. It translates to CATITGREGQPQHF.

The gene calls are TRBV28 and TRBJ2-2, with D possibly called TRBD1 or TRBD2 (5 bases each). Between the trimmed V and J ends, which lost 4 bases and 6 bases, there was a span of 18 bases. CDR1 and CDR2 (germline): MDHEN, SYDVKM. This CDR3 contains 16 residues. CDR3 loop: CASSSTGTKIAGELFF. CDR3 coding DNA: TGTGCCAGCAGTTCAACCGGGACGAAAATCGCCGGGGAGCTGTTTTTT.

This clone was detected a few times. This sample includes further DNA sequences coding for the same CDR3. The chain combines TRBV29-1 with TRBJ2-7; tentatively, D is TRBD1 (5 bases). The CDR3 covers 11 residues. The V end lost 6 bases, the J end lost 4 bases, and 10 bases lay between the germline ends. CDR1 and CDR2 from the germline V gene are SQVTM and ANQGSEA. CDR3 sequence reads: CSVDTGYEQYV. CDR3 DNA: TGCAGCGTGGACACAGGATACGAGCAGTACGTC.

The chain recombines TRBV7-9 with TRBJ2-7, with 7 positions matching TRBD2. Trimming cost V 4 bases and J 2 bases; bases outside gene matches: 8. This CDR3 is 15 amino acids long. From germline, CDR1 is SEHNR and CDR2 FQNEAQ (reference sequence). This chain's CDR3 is CASSSGREKAYEQYF. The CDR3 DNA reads TGTGCCAGCAGCTCAGGGCGGGAGAAGGCCTACGAGCAGTACTTC.

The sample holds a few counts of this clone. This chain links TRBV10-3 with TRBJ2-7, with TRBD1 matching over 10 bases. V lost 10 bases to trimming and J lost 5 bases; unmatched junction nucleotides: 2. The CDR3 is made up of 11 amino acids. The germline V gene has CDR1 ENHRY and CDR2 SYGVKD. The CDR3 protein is CATGTGDEQYV. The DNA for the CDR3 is TGTGCCACCGGGACAGGGGACGAGCAGTACGTC.

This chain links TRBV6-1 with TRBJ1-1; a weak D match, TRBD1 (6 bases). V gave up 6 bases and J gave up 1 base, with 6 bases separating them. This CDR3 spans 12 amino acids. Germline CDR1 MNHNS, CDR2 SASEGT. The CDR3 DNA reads TGTGCCAGCAGGGACAGGAACACTGAAGCTTTCTTT. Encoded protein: CASRDRNTEAFF.

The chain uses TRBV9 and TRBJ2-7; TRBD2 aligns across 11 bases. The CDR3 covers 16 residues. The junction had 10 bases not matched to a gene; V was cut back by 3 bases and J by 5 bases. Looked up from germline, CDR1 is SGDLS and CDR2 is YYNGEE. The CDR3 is CASSANPGTSGHEQYF. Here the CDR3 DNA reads TGTGCCAGCAGCGCAAACCCCGGGACTAGCGGCCACGAGCAGTACTTC.

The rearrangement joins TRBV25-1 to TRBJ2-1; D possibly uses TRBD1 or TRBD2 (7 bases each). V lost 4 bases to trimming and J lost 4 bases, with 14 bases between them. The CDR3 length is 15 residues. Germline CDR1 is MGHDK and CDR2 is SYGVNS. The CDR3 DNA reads TGTGCCAGCAGTGCAGCGGGACAGCTATACAATGAGCAGTTCTTC. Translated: CASSAAGQLYNEQFF.

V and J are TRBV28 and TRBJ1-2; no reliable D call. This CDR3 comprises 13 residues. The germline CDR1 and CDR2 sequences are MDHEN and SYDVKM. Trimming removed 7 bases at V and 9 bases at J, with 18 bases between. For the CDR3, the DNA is TGTGCCAGCACTCCCACGAAGAAGACGAGCTACACCTTC. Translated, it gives CASTPTKKTSYTF.

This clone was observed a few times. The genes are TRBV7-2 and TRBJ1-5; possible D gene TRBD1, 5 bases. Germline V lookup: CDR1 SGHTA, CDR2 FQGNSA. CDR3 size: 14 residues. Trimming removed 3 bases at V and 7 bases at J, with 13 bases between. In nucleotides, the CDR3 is TGTGCCAGCAGCTTGCGGACAAGGGCCCAGCCCCAGCATTTT. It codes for CASSLRTRAQPQHF.